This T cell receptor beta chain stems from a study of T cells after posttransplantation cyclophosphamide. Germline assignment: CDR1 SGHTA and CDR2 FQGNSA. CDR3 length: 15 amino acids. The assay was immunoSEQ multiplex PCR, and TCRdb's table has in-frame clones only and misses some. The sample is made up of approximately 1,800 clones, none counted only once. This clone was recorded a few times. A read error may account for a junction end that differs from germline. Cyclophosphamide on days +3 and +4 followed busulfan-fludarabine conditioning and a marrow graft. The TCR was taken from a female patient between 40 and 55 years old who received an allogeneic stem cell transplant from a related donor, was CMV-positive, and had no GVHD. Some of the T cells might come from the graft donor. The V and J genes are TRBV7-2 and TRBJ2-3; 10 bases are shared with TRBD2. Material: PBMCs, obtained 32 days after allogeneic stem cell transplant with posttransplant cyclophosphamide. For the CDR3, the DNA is TGTGCCAGCACCTTAGCGGGGGGACTAACAGATACGCAGTATTTT. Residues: CASTLAGGLTDTQYF.